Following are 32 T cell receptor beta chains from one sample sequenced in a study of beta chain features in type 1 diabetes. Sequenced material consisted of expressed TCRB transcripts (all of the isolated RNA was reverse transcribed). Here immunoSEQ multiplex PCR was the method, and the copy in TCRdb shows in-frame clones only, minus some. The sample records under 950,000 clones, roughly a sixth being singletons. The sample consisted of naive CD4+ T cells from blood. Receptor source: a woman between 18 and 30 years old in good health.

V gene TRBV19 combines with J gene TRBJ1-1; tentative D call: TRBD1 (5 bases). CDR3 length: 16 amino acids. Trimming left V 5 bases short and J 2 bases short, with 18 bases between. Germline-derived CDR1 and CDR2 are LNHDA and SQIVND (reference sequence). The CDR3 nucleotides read TGTGCCAGTAGTGCCGGGACCGCTCCGGGAAACACTGAAGCTTTCTTT. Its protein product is CASSAGTAPGNTEAFF.

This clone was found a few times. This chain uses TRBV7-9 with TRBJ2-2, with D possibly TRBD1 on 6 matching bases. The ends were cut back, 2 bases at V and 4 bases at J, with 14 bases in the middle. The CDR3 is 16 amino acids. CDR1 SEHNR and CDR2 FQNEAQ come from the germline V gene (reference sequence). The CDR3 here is CASSLRAGVTTGELFF. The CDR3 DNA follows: TGTGCCAGCAGCTTAAGGGCAGGGGTGACCACCGGGGAGCTGTTTTTT. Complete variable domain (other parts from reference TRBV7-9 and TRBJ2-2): DTGVSQNPRHKITKRGQNVTFRCDPISEHNRLYWYRQTLGQGPEFLTYFQNEAQLEKSRLLSDRFSAERPKGSFSTLEIQRTEQGDSAMYLCASSLRAGVTTGELFFGEGSRLTVL.

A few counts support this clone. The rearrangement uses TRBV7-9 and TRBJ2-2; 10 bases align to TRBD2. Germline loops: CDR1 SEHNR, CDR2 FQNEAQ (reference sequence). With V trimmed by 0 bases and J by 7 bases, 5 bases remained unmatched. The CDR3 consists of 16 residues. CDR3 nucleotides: TGTGCCAGCAGCTTAGCTCTAGCGGGAGTATTCGGGGAGCTGTTTTTT. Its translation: CASSLALAGVFGELFF.

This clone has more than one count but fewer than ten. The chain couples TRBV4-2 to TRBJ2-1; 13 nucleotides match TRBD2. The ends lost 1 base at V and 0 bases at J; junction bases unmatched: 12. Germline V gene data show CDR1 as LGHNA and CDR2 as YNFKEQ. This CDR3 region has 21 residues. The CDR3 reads CASSQVGRTSGRAYSYNEQFF. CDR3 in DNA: TGTGCCAGCAGCCAAGTGGGTAGGACTAGCGGGAGAGCATACTCCTACAATGAGCAGTTCTTC.

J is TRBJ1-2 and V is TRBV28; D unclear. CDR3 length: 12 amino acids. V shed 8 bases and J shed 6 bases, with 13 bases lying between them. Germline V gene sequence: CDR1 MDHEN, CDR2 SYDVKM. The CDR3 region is CASAGPTDGYTF. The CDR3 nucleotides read TGTGCCAGCGCCGGCCCGACTGATGGCTACACCTTC.

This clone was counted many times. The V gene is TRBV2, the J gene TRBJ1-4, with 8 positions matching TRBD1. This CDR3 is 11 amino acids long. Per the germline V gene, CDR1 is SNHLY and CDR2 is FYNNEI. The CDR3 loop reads CVPTGEEKLFF. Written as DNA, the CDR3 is TGTGTCCCGACAGGGGAAGAAAAACTGTTTTTT. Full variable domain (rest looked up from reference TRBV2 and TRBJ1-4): EPEVTQTPSHQVTQMGQEVILRCVPISNHLYFYWYRQILGQKVEFLVSFYNNEISEKSEIFDDQFSVERPDGSNFTLKIRSTKLEDSAMYFCVPTGEEKLFFGSGTQLSVL.

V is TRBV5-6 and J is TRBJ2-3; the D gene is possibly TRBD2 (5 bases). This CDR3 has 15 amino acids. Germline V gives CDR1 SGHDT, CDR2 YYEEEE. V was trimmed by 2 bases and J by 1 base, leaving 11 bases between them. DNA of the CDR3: TGTGCCAGCAGCTTTCTAGGGAGAGGCACAGATACGCAGTATTTT. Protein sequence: CASSFLGRGTDTQYF.

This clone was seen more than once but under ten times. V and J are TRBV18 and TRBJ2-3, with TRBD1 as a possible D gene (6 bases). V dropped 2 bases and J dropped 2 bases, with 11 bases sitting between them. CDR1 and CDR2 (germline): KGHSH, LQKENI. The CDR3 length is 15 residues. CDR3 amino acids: CASSPAGDFTDTQYF. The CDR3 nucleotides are TGTGCCAGCTCACCAGCAGGGGATTTCACAGATACGCAGTATTTT.

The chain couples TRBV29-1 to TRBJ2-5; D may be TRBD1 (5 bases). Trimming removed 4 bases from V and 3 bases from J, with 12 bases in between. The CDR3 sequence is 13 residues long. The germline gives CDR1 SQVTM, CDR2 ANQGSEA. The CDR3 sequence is CSVGWQGEETQYF. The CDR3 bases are TGCAGCGTTGGTTGGCAGGGTGAAGAGACCCAGTACTTC.

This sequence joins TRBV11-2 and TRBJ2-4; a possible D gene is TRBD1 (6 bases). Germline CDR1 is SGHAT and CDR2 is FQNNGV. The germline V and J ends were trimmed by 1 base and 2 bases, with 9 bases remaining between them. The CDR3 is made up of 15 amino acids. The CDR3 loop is CASSLGTGPKNIQYF. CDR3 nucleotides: TGTGCCAGCAGCTTAGGTACAGGGCCCAAAAACATTCAGTACTTC.

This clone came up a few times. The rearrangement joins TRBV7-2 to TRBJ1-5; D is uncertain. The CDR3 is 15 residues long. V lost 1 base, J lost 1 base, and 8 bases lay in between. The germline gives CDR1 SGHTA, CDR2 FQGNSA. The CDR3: CASSLGGSSNQPQHF. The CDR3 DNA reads TGTGCCAGCAGCTTAGGAGGGAGCAGCAATCAGCCCCAGCATTTT.

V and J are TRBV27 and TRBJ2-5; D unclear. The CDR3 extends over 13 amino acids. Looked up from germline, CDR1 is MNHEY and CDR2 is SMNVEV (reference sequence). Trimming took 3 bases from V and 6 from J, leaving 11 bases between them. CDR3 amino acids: CASSFWDRQTQYF. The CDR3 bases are TGTGCCAGCAGTTTTTGGGATCGACAGACCCAGTACTTC.

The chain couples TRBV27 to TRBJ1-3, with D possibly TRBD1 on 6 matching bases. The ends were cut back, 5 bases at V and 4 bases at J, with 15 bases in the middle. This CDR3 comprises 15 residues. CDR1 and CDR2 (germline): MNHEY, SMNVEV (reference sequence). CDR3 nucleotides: TGTGCCAGCAGTCCCCGGTCAGGGGCGGGAAACACCATATATTTT. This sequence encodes CASSPRSGAGNTIYF.

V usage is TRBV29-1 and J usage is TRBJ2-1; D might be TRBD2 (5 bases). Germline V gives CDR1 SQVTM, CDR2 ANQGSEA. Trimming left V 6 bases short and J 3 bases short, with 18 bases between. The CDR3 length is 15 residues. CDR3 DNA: TGCAGCGTCGACTTGGTACAGCGGAACTACAATGAGCAGTTCTTC. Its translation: CSVDLVQRNYNEQFF.

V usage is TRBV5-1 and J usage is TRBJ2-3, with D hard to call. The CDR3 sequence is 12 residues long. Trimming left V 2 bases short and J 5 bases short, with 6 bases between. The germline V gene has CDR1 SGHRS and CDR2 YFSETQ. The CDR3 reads CASSLGIDTQYF. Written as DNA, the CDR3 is TGCGCCAGCAGCTTAGGTATAGATACGCAGTATTTT.

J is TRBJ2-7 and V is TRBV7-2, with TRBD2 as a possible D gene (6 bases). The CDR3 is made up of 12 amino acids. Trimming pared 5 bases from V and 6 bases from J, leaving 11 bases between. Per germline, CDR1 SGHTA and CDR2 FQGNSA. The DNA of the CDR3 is TGTGCCAGCAGCCGGGGGATGAGCGAGCAGTACTTC. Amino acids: CASSRGMSEQYF.

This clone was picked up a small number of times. The CDR3 DNA reads as TGTGCCAGCAGCTTGTATAGCAGGGACACCGGGGAGCTGTTTTTT. Translated, it gives CASSLYSRDTGELFF. J is TRBJ2-2 and V is TRBV5-6; maybe TRBD1 (5 bases). V was shortened by 1 base and J by 3 bases, with 10 bases between the two germline ends. Germline-derived CDR1 and CDR2 are SGHDT and YYEEEE. CDR3 length: 15 amino acids.

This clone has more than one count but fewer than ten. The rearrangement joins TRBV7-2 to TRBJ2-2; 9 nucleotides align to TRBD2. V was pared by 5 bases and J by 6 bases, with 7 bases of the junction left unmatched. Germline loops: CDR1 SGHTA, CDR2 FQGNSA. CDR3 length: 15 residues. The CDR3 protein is CASSVGLAISGELFF. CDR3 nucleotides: TGTGCCAGCAGCGTGGGACTAGCTATTTCCGGGGAGCTGTTTTTT.

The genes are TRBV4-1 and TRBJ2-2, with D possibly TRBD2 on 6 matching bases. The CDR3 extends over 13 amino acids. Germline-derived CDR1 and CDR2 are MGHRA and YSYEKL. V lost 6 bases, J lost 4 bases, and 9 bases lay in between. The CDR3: CASSRLGTGELFF. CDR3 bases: TGCGCCAGCAGTCGACTAGGCACCGGGGAGCTGTTTTTT.

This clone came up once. The CDR3 DNA follows: TGCGCCAGCAGCCGACAAAGGAACACTGAAGCTTTCTTT. Its translation is CASSRQRNTEAFF. J is TRBJ1-1 and V is TRBV10-2; no reliable D call. Germline V gene data show CDR1 as WSHSY and CDR2 as SAAADI. The CDR3 length is 13 residues. V shed 6 bases and J shed 1 base, with 9 bases lying between them.

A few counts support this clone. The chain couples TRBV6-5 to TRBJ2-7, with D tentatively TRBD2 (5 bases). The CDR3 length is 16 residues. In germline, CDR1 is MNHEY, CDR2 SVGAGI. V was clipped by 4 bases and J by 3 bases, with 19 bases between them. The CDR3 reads CASSSHAGEGVYEQYF. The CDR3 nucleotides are TGTGCCAGCAGTTCTCATGCGGGCGAAGGTGTCTACGAGCAGTACTTC.

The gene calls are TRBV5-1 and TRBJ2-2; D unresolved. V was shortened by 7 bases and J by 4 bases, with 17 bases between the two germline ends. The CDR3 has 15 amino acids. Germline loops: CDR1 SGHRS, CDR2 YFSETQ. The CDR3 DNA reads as TGCGCCAGCTTCCCGCACGCCGGTCCCACCGGGGAGCTGTTTTTT. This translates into CASFPHAGPTGELFF.

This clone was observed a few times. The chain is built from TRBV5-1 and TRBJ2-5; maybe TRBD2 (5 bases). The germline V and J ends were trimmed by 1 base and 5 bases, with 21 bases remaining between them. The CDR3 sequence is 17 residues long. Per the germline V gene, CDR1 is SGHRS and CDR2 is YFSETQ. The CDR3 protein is CASSLRPQYGMGETQYF. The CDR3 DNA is TGCGCCAGCAGCTTGCGCCCCCAATACGGGATGGGGGAGACCCAGTACTTC.

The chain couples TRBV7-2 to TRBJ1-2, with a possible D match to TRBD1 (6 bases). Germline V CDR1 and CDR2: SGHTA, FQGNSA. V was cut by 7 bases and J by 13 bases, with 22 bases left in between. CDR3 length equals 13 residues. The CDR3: CASNSKGGYGGTF. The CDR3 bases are TGTGCCAGCAACTCGAAAGGGGGATACGGAGGCACCTTC.

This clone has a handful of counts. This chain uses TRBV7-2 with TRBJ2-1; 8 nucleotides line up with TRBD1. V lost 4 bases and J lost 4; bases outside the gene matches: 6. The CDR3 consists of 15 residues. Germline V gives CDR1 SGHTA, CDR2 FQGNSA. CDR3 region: CASSSDRGGYNEQFF. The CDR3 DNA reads TGTGCCAGCAGCTCAGACAGGGGAGGATACAATGAGCAGTTCTTC.

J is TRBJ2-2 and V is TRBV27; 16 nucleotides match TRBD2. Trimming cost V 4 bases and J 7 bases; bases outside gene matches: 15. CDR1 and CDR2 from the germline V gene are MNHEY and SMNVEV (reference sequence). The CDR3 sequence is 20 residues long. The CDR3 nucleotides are TGTGCCAGCAGTTGGTTGGGACTAGCGGGAGGGCCCTCTTGGGTCGGGGAGCTGTTTTTT. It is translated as CASSWLGLAGGPSWVGELFF.

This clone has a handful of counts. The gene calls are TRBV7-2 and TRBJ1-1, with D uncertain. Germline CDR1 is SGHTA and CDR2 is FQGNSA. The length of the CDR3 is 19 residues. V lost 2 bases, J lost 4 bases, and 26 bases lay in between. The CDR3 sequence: CASSLTPVQTRVGVTEAFF. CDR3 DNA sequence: TGTGCCAGCAGCTTAACCCCGGTACAGACGAGGGTGGGTGTCACTGAAGCTTTCTTT.

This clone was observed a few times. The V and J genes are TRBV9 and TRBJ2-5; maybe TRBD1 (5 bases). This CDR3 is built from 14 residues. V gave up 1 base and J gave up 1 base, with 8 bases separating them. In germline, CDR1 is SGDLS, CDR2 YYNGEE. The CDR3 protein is CASSVNTGQETQYF. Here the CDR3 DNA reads TGTGCCAGCAGCGTAAATACAGGCCAAGAGACCCAGTACTTC.

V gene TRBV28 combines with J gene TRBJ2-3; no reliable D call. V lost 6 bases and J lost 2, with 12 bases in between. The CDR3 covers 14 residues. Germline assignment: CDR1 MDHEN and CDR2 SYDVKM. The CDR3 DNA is TGTGCCAGCAGCACCCTAGGTGACACAGATACGCAGTATTTT. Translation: CASSTLGDTDTQYF.

The CDR3 here is CASSSGLAKNIQYF. The DNA for the CDR3 is TGTGCCAGCAGTTCAGGACTAGCCAAAAACATTCAGTACTTC. This rearrangement joins TRBV6-6 to TRBJ2-4; perhaps TRBD2 as D (5 bases). This CDR3 has 14 residues. Germline lookup yields CDR1 MNHNY and CDR2 SVGAGI (reference sequence). The V end lost 4 bases, the J end lost 0 bases, and 7 bases lay between the germline ends.

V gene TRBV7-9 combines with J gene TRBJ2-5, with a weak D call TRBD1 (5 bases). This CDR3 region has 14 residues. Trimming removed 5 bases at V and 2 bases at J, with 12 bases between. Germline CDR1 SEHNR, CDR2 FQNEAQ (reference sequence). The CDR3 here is CASSRGHPQETQYF. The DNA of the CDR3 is TGTGCCAGCAGCCGCGGACACCCTCAAGAGACCCAGTACTTC.

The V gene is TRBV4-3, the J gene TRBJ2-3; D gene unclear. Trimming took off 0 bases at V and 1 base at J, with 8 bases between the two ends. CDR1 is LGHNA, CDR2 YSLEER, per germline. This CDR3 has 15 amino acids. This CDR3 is CASSQETGGTDTQYF. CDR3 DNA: TGCGCCAGCAGCCAAGAGACGGGTGGCACAGATACGCAGTATTTT.